A selection of T cell receptor beta chains follows, all from one sample in a study of CD8+ T cells in alopecia areata. Profiled with immunoSEQ multiplex PCR; TCRdb holds only in-frame clones, not every one. The data contain approximately 59,000 clones, 40% to 50% of them singletons. The sample consisted of CD8+ T cells sorted from blood, taken at week 0. These receptors all stem from a human donor with alopecia areata. The CDR3 runs from the conserved cysteine through the conserved F or W. Fields, in order: J gene, D gene, V gene, clone size, CDR3 protein, CDR3 DNA. A D gene is named only where the DNA matches it firmly. Clone size is shown for a subset of rows, as once, few, many or a class of expanded clone.

TRBJ1-5,NA,TRBV30,few,CAWNQGGKPQHF,TGTGCCTGGAACCAGGGCGGAAAGCCCCAGCATTTT
TRBJ2-1,TRBD2,TRBV29-1,NA,CSVDDPSGRYYEQFF,TGCAGCGTTGATGATCCTAGCGGGAGGTACTATGAGCAGTTCTTC
TRBJ2-7,NA,TRBV7-9,NA,CASSSRGAYEQYF,TGTGCCAGCAGCTCGAGGGGGGCCTACGAGCAGTACTTC
TRBJ1-1,NA,TRBV30,few,CAWSVRGGEDDFF,TGTGCCTGGAGTGTACGAGGGGGGGAGGATGATTTCTTT
TRBJ2-3,NA,TRBV29-1,few,CSVEGALNTDTQYF,TGCAGCGTTGAAGGGGCTCTTAACACAGATACGCAGTATTTT
TRBJ2-1,NA,TRBV6-5,NA,CASSGDSRAYNEQFF,TGTGCCAGCAGTGGAGACTCTAGGGCCTACAATGAGCAGTTCTTC
TRBJ2-7,TRBD1,TRBV7-9,many,CASSWTGYSYEQYF,TGTGCCAGCAGCTGGACAGGGTACTCCTACGAGCAGTACTTC
TRBJ2-3,NA,TRBV9,few,CASSVTSDTQYF,TGTGCCAGCAGCGTGACTTCGGATACGCAGTATTTT
TRBJ1-4,NA,TRBV27,NA,CASKKLDRSNEKLFF,TGTGCCAGCAAAAAGCTCGACAGAAGTAATGAAAAACTGTTTTTT
TRBJ2-2,NA,TRBV7-9,few,CASSFPGKQANTGELFF,TGTGCCAGCAGCTTCCCCGGCAAGCAGGCGAACACCGGGGAGCTGTTTTTT
TRBJ1-5,NA,TRBV7-9,NA,CASSLGSQPQHF,TGTGCCAGCAGCTTAGGCAGTCAGCCCCAGCATTTT
TRBJ2-7,TRBD1,TRBV6-5,NA,CASSGTGSGEQYF,TGTGCCAGCTCCGGGACAGGGTCTGGCGAGCAGTACTTC
TRBJ2-2,TRBD1,TRBV29-1,NA,CSVRQGWNTGELFF,TGCAGCGTTCGACAGGGGTGGAACACCGGGGAGCTGTTTTTT
TRBJ2-7,NA,TRBV29-1,NA,CSVAGTYEQYF,TGCAGCGTTGCAGGGACCTACGAGCAGTACTTC
TRBJ2-1,NA,TRBV7-3,few,CASSLEGIGDEQFF,TGTGCCAGCAGCTTAGAGGGGATCGGAGATGAGCAGTTCTTC
TRBJ2-1,NA,TRBV7-6,NA,CASSLVAWEQFF,TGTGCCAGCAGCTTAGTGGCGTGGGAGCAGTTCTTC
TRBJ1-2,NA,TRBV5-1,NA,CASSLDYGYTF,TGCGCCAGCAGCTTGGACTATGGCTACACCTTC
TRBJ2-3,NA,TRBV4-1,NA,CASSQHTRLGGANTQYF,TGCGCCAGCAGCCAACACACTCGTCTAGGGGGGGCGAATACGCAGTATTTT
TRBJ2-1,TRBD2,TRBV10-2,NA,CASAPSGINEQFF,TGCGCCAGCGCGCCTAGCGGGATCAATGAGCAGTTCTTC
TRBJ2-7,NA,TRBV29-1,NA,CSVEDAVSYEQYF,TGCAGCGTTGAAGACGCGGTTTCCTACGAGCAGTACTTC
TRBJ2-7,NA,TRBV7-9,NA,CASSSSPSYEQYF,TGTGCCAGCAGCTCCAGTCCCAGTTACGAGCAGTACTTC
TRBJ2-7,TRBD2,TRBV5-5,NA,CASSLYGLAEIPHEQYF,TGTGCCAGCAGCTTGTACGGACTAGCGGAAATCCCGCACGAGCAGTACTTC
TRBJ1-2,NA,TRBV7-2,few,CASSLEFYGYTF,TGTGCCAGCAGCTTAGAGTTTTATGGCTACACCTTC
TRBJ2-1,NA,TRBV7-9,once,CASSPRGESSYNEQFF,TGTGCCAGCAGCCCCCGGGGAGAAAGCTCCTACAATGAGCAGTTCTTC
TRBJ2-3,TRBD2,TRBV2,once,CASSTALAGGPTDTQYF,TGTGCCAGCAGCACAGCCCTAGCGGGAGGGCCCACAGATACGCAGTATTTT
TRBJ2-7,NA,TRBV4-2,NA,CASSPGYEQYF,TGTGCCAGCAGCCCGGGTTACGAGCAGTACTTC
TRBJ2-7,TRBD2,TRBV27,NA,CASSSGTNIYEQYF,TGTGCCAGCAGTTCCGGGACTAATATCTACGAGCAGTACTTC
TRBJ2-1,NA,TRBV7-2,NA,CASSPTGTVEKQFF,TGTGCCAGCAGCCCAACCGGGACTGTTGAGAAGCAGTTCTTC
TRBJ2-2,NA,TRBV11-1,NA,CASSYPKAVGNTGELFF,TGTGCCAGCAGCTACCCAAAAGCTGTGGGGAACACCGGGGAGCTGTTTTTT
TRBJ2-7,NA,TRBV4-1,NA,CASSQQPYSYEQYF,TGCGCCAGCAGCCAACAGCCGTATTCCTACGAGCAGTACTTC
TRBJ1-1,NA,TRBV29-1,NA,CSVEIEAFF,TGCAGCGTTGAGATTGAAGCTTTCTTT
TRBJ1-4,NA,TRBV6-1,medium-sized,CASSEGESEKLFF,TGTGCCAGCAGTGAAGGGGAATCCGAAAAACTGTTTTTT
TRBJ2-3,TRBD2,TRBV25-1,NA,CASSIQGTSGDTQYF,TGTGCCAGCAGTATACAAGGGACTAGCGGAGATACGCAGTATTTT
TRBJ2-5,TRBD2,TRBV11-2,NA,CASSLAGSGLETQYF,TGTGCCAGCAGCCTAGCGGGATCGGGTTTGGAGACCCAGTACTTC
TRBJ2-7,TRBD1,TRBV9,once,CASSPGTGSSYEQYF,TGTGCCAGCAGCCCTGGGACAGGGAGCTCCTACGAGCAGTACTTC
TRBJ2-3,NA,TRBV7-9,few,CASSATITDTQYF,TGTGCCAGCAGCGCGACCATCACAGATACGCAGTATTTT
TRBJ2-5,TRBD1,TRBV7-9,NA,CASSSTIQGTVKETQYF,TGTGCCAGCAGCTCGACCATTCAAGGGACAGTAAAAGAGACCCAGTACTTC
TRBJ2-7,TRBD1,TRBV5-1,NA,CASSLAGQGPHEQYF,TGCGCCAGCAGCTTGGCGGGACAGGGCCCCCACGAGCAGTACTTC
TRBJ2-5,NA,TRBV9,NA,CASRTGRTQYF,TGTGCCAGCCGGACGGGCCGCACCCAGTACTTC
TRBJ2-1,TRBD2,TRBV6-6,few,CASSRIRTSRGGEQFF,TGTGCCAGCAGTCGAATCCGGACTAGCAGAGGGGGTGAGCAGTTCTTC
TRBJ1-5,TRBD1,TRBV4-1,many,CASSQDSGGGDQPQHF,TGCGCCAGCAGCCAAGATTCAGGGGGCGGTGATCAGCCCCAGCATTTT
TRBJ2-7,TRBD1,TRBV5-6,NA,CASSHKAPTFDRGDEQYF,TGTGCCAGCAGCCACAAGGCCCCAACGTTTGACAGGGGTGACGAGCAGTACTTC
TRBJ1-5,NA,TRBV20-1,once,CSAGDQPQHF,TGCAGTGCTGGGGATCAGCCCCAGCATTTT
TRBJ2-1,NA,TRBV14,few,CASSLLTAEQFF,TGTGCCAGCAGCCTCCTGACAGCTGAGCAGTTCTTC
TRBJ1-5,NA,TRBV27,NA,CASSLMSGSNQPQHF,TGTGCCAGCAGTTTAATGAGTGGTAGCAATCAGCCCCAGCATTTT
TRBJ2-5,TRBD1,TRBV7-2,NA,CASSARDRGQETQYF,TGTGCCAGCAGCGCCCGGGACAGGGGACAAGAGACCCAGTACTTC
TRBJ2-5,NA,TRBV5-6,NA,CASSLGRVQETQYF,TGTGCCAGCAGCTTGGGCAGGGTGCAAGAGACCCAGTACTTC
TRBJ1-5,NA,TRBV27,few,CASSLGPGSNQPQHF,TGTGCCAGCAGTTTAGGGCCAGGCAGCAATCAGCCCCAGCATTTT
TRBJ1-1,NA,TRBV19,NA,CASSPILVNTEAFF,TGTGCCAGTAGTCCGATCTTGGTGAACACTGAAGCTTTCTTT
TRBJ1-5,NA,TRBV7-9,NA,CASSPDNQPQHF,TGTGCCAGCAGCCCCGATAATCAGCCCCAGCATTTT
TRBJ2-7,TRBD2,TRBV7-2,NA,CASSLLRTSGKYEQYF,TGTGCCAGCAGCTTACTTAGGACTAGCGGGAAATACGAGCAGTACTTC
TRBJ1-3,NA,TRBV9,NA,CASSVTGNTIYF,TGTGCCAGCAGCGTAACGGGAAACACCATATATTTT
TRBJ2-7,TRBD2,TRBV5-5,few,CASSQAGAYEQYF,TGTGCCAGCAGCCAAGCGGGGGCCTACGAGCAGTACTTC
TRBJ2-7,NA,TRBV4-1,once,CASSGSSYEQYF,TGCGCCAGCAGCGGCAGCTCCTACGAGCAGTACTTC